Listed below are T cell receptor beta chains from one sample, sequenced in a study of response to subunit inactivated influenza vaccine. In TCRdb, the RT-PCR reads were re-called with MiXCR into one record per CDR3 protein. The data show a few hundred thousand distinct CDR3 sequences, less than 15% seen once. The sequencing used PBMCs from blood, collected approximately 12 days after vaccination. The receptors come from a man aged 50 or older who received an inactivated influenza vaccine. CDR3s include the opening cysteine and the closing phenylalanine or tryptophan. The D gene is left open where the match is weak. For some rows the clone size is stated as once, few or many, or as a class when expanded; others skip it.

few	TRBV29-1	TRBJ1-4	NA	TGCAGCGTGCTCATGCAGGCTAATGAAAAACTGTTTTTT	CSVLMQANEKLFF
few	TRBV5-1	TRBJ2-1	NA	TGCGCCAGCAGCTTGGGTGGGGGGTGGTCCAACAATGAGCAGTTCTTC	CASSLGGGWSNNEQFF
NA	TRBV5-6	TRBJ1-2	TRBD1	TGTGCCAGCAGCCGGACAGGATGGTATGGCTACACCTTC	CASSRTGWYGYTF
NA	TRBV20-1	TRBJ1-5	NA	TGCAGTGTTGCGGCGGGACCCCCAAATCAGCCCCAGCATTTT	CSVAAGPPNQPQHF
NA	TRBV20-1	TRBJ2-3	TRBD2	TGCAGTGCTCGCTGGACTAGCGGGACGGCAGATACGCAGTATTTT	CSARWTSGTADTQYF
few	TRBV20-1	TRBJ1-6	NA	TGCAGTGCTAGTAGTGTAGCCTCACCCCTCCACTTT	CSASSVASPLHF
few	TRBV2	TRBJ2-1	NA	TGTGCCAGCAGGAGGCCACAGGGCTCCTACAATGAGCAGTTCTTC	CASRRPQGSYNEQFF
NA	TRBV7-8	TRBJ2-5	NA	TGTGCCAGCAGCTTAGACCGCTGGGTGAGGCGGGAGACCCAGTACTTC	CASSLDRWVRRETQYF
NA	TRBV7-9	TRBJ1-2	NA	TGTGCCAGCAGCCCCCAAAGAGGGGAGAACTATGGCTACACCTTC	CASSPQRGENYGYTF
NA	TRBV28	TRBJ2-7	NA	TGTGCCAGCACAGCGAAGTACGAGCAGTACTTC	CASTAKYEQYF
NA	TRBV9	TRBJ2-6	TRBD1	TGTGCCAGCAGCGTAGTGCAGGGGGACTCTGGGGCCAACGTCCTGACTTTC	CASSVVQGDSGANVLTF
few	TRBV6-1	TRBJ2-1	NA	TGTGCCAGCAGCTCGACGCCCGCCGGCTCCTACAATGAGCAGTTCTTC	CASSSTPAGSYNEQFF
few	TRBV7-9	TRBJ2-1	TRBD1	TGTGCCAGCAGCTTATGGGACAGGGACAATGAGCAGTTCTTC	CASSLWDRDNEQFF